These T cell receptor beta chains were read from a single sample in a study of cytomegalovirus exposure and HLA in healthy donors. The assay was immunoSEQ multiplex PCR, and TCRdb's table has in-frame clones only and misses some. The profile shows 150,000 to 200,000 clones, roughly four fifths of them singletons. The sequencing sample was made of PBMCs. The receptors were gathered from a woman aged 25 to 39 in good health and CMV-seropositive. Each CDR3 is given without its conserved first and last residue. The D gene is left open where the match is weak.

>TRBV6-5|TRBJ2-5|-
ASSYAGRGQETQY
>TRBV9|TRBJ1-2|TRBD1
ASSLRTGEGSYGYT
>TRBV18|TRBJ2-7|-
ASSLADPRGEQY
>TRBV2|TRBJ1-5|TRBD1
ASNEQGLRQPQH
>TRBV2|TRBJ2-2|TRBD1
ASSDGQGRELF
>TRBV30|TRBJ2-1|TRBD2
AWSPLAGGWGEQF
>TRBV5-4|TRBJ2-7|-
ASSATGFNEQY
>TRBV2|TRBJ2-2|TRBD2
ASFGTSGGRTGELF
>TRBV6-1|TRBJ1-1|TRBD1
ASSENGQVAEAF
>TRBV11-2|TRBJ1-2|-
ASSLEPTFNYGYT
>TRBV30|TRBJ2-1|-
AWSAGLYNEQF
>TRBV29-1|TRBJ2-7|-
SVRAGTSSQQY
>TRBV28|TRBJ1-4|-
ASSTQGFLNEKLF
>TRBV6-6|TRBJ1-5|-
ASSFPGVQPQH
>TRBV7-2|TRBJ2-5|TRBD2
ASSVGLAGGQETQY
>TRBV28|TRBJ1-2|-
ASSNLNYGYT
>TRBV7-6|TRBJ2-7|-
ASSLGVGVGTSSYEQY
>TRBV13|TRBJ1-3|-
ASSRDRGNTIY
>TRBV4-3|TRBJ2-3|-
ASGSADTQY
>TRBV5-1|TRBJ2-5|-
ASSLEQGPFETQY
>TRBV5-4|TRBJ2-7|-
ASSPPGAYEQY
>TRBV18|TRBJ1-1|-
ASSSNLGGTEAF
>TRBV27|TRBJ1-4|TRBD1
ASSLRGLGEKLF
>TRBV14|TRBJ1-2|-
ASSVGYGYT
>TRBV29-1|TRBJ1-3|TRBD1
SAGTGSGNTIY
>TRBV10-3|TRBJ1-6|-
AIRNHRDYNSPLH
>TRBV5-6|TRBJ1-1|-
ASSFRGSFLNTEAF
>TRBV5-4|TRBJ1-2|TRBD1
ASTGTGRGYT
>TRBV28|TRBJ2-5|-
ASRHLRRREETQY
>TRBV29-1|TRBJ1-1|-
SARGGRTEAF